This TCR beta chain was captured by sequencing in a study of cytomegalovirus exposure and HLA in healthy donors. CDR1 and CDR2 (germline): SGHDT, YYEEEE. Germline trimming cut 4 bases from V and 7 bases from J; bases unmatched to any gene: 11. The CDR3 runs 15 residues. On this clone itself: Its cognate antigen is unknown.

Overall study results and limits: When analyzed later, a missense DCLRE1C variant was found to be linked to TCR beta V- and J-gene trimming.

The PCR had 60 Vbeta and 13 Jbeta primers. TCRdb's copy holds only in-frame clones and misses some; the assay was immunoSEQ multiplex PCR. There are 20,000 or so clones in the sample, with around 23% held by the top ten. Sequencing input: PBMCs. The genes are TRBV5-6 and TRBJ1-2; TRBD1 aligns across 9 bases. This receptor was taken from a man in his sixties in good health and CMV-seropositive. The CDR3 here is CASSSLQGASGGYTF. CDR3 sequence (DNA): TGTGCCAGCAGCAGTTTACAGGGGGCATCGGGTGGCTACACCTTC.